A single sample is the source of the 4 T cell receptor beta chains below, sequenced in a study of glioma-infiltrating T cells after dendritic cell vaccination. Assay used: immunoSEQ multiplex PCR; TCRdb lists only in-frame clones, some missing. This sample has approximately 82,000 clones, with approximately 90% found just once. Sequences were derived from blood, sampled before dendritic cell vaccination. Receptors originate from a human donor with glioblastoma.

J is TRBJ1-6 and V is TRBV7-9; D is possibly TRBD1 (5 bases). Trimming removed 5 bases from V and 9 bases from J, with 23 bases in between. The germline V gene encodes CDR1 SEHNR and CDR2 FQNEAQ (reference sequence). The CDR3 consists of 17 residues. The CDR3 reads CASSPVKGFGTFSPLHF. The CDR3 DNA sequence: TGTGCCAGCAGCCCAGTCAAGGGGTTTGGGACTTTTTCACCCCTCCACTTT.

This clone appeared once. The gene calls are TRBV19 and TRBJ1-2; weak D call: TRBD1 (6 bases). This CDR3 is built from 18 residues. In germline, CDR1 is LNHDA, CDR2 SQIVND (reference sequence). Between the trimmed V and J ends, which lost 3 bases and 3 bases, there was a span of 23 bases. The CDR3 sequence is CASSMTDRPPFVHYGYTF. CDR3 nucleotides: TGTGCCAGTAGTATGACCGACAGGCCGCCATTTGTCCACTATGGCTACACCTTC. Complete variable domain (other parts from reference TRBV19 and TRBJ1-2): DGGITQSPKYLFRKEGQNVTLSCEQNLNHDAMYWYRQDPGQGLRLIYYSQIVNDFQKGDIAEGYSVSREKKESFPLTVTSAQKNPTAFYLCASSMTDRPPFVHYGYTFGSGTRLTVV.

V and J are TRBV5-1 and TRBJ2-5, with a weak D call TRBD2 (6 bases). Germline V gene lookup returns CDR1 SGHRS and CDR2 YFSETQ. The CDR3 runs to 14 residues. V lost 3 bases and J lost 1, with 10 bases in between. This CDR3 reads CASSYLAPQETQYF. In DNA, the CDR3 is TGCGCCAGCAGCTATCTAGCGCCCCAAGAGACCCAGTACTTC.

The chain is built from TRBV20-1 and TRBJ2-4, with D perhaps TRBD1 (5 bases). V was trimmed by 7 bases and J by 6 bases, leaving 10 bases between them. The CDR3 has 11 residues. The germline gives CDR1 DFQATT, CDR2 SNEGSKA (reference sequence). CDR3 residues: CSVRRGNIQYF. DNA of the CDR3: TGCAGTGTCCGAAGGGGAAACATTCAGTACTTC.